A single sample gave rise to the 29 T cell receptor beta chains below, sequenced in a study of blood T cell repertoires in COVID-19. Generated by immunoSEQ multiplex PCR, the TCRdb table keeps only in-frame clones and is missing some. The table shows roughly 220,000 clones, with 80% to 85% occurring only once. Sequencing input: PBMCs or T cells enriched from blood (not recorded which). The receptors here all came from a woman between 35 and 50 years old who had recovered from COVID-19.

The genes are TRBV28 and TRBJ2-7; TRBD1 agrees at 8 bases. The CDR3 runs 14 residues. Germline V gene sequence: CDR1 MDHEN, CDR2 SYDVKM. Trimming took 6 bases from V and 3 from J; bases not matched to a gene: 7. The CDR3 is CASSTTGENYEQYF. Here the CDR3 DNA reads TGTGCCAGCAGCACGACAGGGGAAAACTACGAGCAGTACTTC.

The CDR3 loop reads CATRLRGFRSPLHF. The DNA for the CDR3 is TGTGCCACCCGCTTAAGGGGGTTTCGGTCACCCCTCCACTTT. The chain couples TRBV6-5 to TRBJ1-6; tentative D call: TRBD1 (6 bases). Looked up from germline, CDR1 is MNHEY and CDR2 is SVGAGI. V gave up 10 bases and J gave up 10 bases, with 20 bases separating them. The CDR3 runs to 14 residues.

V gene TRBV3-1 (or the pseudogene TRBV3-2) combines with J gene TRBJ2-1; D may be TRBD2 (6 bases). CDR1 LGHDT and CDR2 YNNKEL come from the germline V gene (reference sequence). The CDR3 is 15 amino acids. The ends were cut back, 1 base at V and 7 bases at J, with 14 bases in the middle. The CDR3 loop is CASSQGTMDNNEQFF. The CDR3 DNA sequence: TGTGCCAGCAGCCAAGGGACTATGGATAATAATGAGCAGTTCTTC.

The DNA for the CDR3 is TGTGCCAGTAGTAACGACAGGACCTCCTACGAGCAGTACTTC. It specifies CASSNDRTSYEQYF. The genes are TRBV19 and TRBJ2-7, with D tentatively TRBD1 (6 bases). This CDR3 region has 14 residues. CDR1 and CDR2 (germline): LNHDA, SQIVND (reference sequence). Trimming took off 4 bases at V and 0 bases at J, with 10 bases between the two ends.

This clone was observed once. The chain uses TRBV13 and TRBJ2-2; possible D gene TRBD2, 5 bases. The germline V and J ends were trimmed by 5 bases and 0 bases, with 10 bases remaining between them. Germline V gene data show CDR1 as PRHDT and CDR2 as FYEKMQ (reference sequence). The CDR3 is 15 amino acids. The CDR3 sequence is CASSPSGANTGELFF. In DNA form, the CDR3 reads TGTGCCAGCAGCCCGAGCGGAGCGAACACCGGGGAGCTGTTTTTT.

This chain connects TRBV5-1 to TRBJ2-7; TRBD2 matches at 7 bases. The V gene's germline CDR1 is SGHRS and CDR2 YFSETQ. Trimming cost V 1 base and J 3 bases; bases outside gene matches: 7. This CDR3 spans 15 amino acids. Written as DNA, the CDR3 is TGCGCCAGCAGCTTGAATGCGGGAGAAGTCTACGAGCAGTACTTC. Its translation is CASSLNAGEVYEQYF.

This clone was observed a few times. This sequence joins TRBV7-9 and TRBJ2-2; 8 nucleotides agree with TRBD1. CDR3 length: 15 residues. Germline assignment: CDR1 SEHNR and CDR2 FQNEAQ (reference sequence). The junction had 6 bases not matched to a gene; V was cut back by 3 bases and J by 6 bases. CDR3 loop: CASSLTGADAGELFF. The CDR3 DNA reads TGTGCCAGCAGCTTGACAGGGGCCGACGCCGGGGAGCTGTTTTTT.

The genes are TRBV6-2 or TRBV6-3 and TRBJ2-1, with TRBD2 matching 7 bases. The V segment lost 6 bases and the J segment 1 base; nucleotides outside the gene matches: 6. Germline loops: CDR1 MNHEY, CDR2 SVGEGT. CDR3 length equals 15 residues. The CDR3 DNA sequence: TGTGCCAGCAGCCGGACTAGAACATCCTACAATGAGCAGTTCTTC. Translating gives CASSRTRTSYNEQFF.

The CDR3, as DNA: TGTGCCAGTACCCCACGTAGCGAAAAGAGAGTTCAGACCCAGTACTTC. Translation gives CASTPRSEKRVQTQYF. The rearrangement links TRBV19 to TRBJ2-5; tentatively, D is TRBD2 (5 bases). Trimming stripped 7 bases from V and 6 bases from J, with 24 bases between. The germline V gene encodes CDR1 LNHDA and CDR2 SQIVND (reference sequence). The CDR3 sequence is 16 residues long. The variable domain in full, completed from reference TRBV19 and TRBJ2-5, reads DGGITQSPKYLFRKEGQNVTLSCEQNLNHDAMYWYRQDPGQGLRLIYYSQIVNDFQKGDIAEGYSVSREKKESFPLTVTSAQKNPTAFYLCASTPRSEKRVQTQYFGPGTRLLVL.

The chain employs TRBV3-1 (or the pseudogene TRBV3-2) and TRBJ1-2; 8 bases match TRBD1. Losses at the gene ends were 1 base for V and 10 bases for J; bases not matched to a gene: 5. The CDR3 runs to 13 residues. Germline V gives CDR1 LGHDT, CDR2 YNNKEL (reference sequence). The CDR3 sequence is CASSQGQGATYTF. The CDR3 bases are TGTGCCAGCAGCCAAGGCCAGGGGGCGACCTACACCTTC.

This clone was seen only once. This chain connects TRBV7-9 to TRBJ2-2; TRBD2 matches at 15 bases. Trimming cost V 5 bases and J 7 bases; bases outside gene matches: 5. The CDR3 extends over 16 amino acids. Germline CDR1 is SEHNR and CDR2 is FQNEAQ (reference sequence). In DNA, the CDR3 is TGTGCCAGCAGCATGGGACTAGCGGGAGGTCTCGGGGAGCTGTTTTTT. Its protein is CASSMGLAGGLGELFF.

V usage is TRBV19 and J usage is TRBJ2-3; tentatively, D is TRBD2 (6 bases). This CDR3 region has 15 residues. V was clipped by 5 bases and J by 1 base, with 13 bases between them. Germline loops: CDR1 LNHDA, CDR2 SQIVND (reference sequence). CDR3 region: CASSSGTPRTDTQYF. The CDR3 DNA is TGTGCCAGTAGTTCCGGGACTCCACGCACAGATACGCAGTATTTT.

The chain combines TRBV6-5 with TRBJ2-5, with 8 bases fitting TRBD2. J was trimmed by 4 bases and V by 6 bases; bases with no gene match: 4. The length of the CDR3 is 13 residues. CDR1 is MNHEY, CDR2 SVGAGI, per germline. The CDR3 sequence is CASRESGRETQYF. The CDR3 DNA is TGTGCCAGCAGGGAGAGCGGGAGAGAGACCCAGTACTTC.

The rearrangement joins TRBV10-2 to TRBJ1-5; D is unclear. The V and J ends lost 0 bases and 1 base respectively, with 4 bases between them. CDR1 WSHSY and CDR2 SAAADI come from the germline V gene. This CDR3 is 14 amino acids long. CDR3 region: CASSESGSNQPQHF. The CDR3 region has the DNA TGCGCCAGCAGTGAGTCCGGGAGCAATCAGCCCCAGCATTTT.

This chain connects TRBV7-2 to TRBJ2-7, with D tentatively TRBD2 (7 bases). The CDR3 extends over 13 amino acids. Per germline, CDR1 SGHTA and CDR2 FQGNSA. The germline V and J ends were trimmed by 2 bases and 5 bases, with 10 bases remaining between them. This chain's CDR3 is CASSLRGGDEQYV. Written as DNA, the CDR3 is TGTGCCAGCAGCTTAAGGGGGGGCGACGAGCAGTACGTC.

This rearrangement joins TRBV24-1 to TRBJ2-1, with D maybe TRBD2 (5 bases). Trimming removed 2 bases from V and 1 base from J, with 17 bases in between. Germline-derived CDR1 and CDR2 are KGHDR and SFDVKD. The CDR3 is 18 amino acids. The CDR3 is CATSDWGVRRESYNEQFF. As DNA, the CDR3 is TGTGCCACCAGTGATTGGGGAGTTCGGCGAGAATCCTACAATGAGCAGTTCTTC.

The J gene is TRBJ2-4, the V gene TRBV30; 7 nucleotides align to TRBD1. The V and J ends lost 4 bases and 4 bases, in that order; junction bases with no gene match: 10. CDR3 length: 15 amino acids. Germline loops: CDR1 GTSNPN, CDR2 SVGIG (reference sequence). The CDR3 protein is CAWTWIQGSKNIQYF. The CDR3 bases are TGTGCCTGGACCTGGATACAGGGGTCGAAAAACATTCAGTACTTC. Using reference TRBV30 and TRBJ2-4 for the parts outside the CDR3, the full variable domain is SQTIHQWPATLVQPVGSPLSLECTVEGTSNPNLYWYRQAAGRGLQLLFYSVGIGQISSEVPQNLSASRPQDRQFILSSKKLLLSDSGFYLCAWTWIQGSKNIQYFGAGTRLSVL.

The CDR3 region is CASSQDTGGSEKLFF. The CDR3 nucleotides read TGCGCCAGCAGCCAAGATACAGGGGGGAGTGAAAAACTGTTTTTT. This sequence joins TRBV4-3 and TRBJ1-4, with TRBD1 matching 8 bases. There are 15 residues in the CDR3. CDR1 LGHNA and CDR2 YSLEER come from the germline V gene. Trimming at V came to 0 bases and at J to 7 bases, leaving 4 bases not matched to a gene.

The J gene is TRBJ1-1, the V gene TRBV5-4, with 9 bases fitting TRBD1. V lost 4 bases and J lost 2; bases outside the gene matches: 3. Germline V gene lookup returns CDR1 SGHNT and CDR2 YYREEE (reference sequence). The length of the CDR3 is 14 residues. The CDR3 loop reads CASSGQGSNTEAFF. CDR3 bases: TGTGCCAGCAGCGGACAGGGGTCTAACACTGAAGCTTTCTTT.

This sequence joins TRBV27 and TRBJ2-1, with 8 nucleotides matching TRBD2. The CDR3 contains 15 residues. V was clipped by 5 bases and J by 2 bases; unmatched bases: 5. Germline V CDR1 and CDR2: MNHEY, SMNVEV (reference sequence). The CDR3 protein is CASSPQRETYNEQFF. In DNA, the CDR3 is TGTGCCAGCAGTCCCCAGCGGGAGACCTACAATGAGCAGTTCTTC.

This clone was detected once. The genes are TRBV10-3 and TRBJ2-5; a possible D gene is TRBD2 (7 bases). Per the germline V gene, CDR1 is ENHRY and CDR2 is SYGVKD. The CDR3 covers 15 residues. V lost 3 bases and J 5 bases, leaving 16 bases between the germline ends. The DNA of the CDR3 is TGTGCCATCAGTGAATTGGGGGGGCGTGGGGAGACCCAGTACTTC. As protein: CAISELGGRGETQYF.

CDR3: CASSFVNTEAFF. For the CDR3, the DNA is TGTGCCAGCAGTTTCGTCAACACTGAAGCTTTCTTT. The chain has TRBV28 and TRBJ1-1; no definite D call. Germline V lookup: CDR1 MDHEN, CDR2 SYDVKM. V lost 3 bases to trimming and J lost 2 bases, with 4 bases between them. The CDR3 has 12 residues.

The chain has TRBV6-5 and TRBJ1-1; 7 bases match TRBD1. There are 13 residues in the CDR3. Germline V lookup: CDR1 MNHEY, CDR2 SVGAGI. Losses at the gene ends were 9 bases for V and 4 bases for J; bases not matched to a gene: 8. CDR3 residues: CASGRGPRTEAFF. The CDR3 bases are TGTGCCAGTGGAAGGGGGCCCCGCACTGAAGCTTTCTTT.

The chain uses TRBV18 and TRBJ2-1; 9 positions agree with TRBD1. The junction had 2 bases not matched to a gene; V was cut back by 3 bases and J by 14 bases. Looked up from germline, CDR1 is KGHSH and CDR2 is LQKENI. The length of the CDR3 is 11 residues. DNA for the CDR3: TGTGCCAGCTCACCTGGACAGGGGAAGTTCTTC. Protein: CASSPGQGKFF.

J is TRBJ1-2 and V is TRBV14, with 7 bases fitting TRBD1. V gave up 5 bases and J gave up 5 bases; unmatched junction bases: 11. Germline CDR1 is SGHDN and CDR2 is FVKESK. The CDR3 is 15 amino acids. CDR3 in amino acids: CASSSRTGARYGYTF. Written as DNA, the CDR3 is TGTGCCAGCAGCTCGCGAACAGGGGCGAGGTATGGCTACACCTTC. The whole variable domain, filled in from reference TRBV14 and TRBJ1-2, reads EAGVTQFPSHSVIEKGQTVTLRCDPISGHDNLYWYRRVMGKEIKFLLHFVKESKQDESGMPNNRFLAERTGGTYSTLKVQPAELEDSGVYFCASSSRTGARYGYTFGSGTRLTVV.

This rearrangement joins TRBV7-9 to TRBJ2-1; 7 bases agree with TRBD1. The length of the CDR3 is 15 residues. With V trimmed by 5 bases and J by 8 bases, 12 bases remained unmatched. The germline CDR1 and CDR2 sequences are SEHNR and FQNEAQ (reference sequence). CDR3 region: CASSPTGIGLDEQFF. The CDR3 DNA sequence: TGTGCCAGCAGCCCGACAGGGATTGGATTGGATGAGCAGTTCTTC.

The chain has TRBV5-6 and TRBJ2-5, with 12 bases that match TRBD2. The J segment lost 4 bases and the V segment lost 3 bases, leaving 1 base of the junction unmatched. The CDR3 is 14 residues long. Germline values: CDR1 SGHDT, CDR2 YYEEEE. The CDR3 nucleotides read TGTGCCAGCAGCTCGGGACTAGCGGGAGAGACCCAGTACTTC. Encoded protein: CASSSGLAGETQYF.

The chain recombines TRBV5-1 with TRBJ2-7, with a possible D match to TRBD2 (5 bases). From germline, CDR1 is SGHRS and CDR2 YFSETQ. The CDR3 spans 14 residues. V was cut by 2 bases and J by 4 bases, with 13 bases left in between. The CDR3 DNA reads TGCGCCAGCAGCTTAGGCGGGCCCATTTACGAGCAGTACTTC. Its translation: CASSLGGPIYEQYF. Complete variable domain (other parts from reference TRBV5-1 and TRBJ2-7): KAGVTQTPRYLIKTRGQQVTLSCSPISGHRSVSWYQQTPGQGLQFLFEYFSETQRNKGNFPGRFSGRQFSNSRSEMNVSTLELGDSALYLCASSLGGPIYEQYFGPGTRLTVT.

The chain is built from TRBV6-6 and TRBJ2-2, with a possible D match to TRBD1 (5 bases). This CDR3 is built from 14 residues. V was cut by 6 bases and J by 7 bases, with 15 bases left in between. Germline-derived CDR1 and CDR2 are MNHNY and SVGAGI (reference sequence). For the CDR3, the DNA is TGTGCCAGCAGCCCAAATTACAGGTTCGGGGAGCTGTTTTTT. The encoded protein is CASSPNYRFGELFF.